The 20 T cell receptor beta chains presented below share a single source sample, sequenced in a study of shared clonotypes between healthy human individuals. CD8 cells regarded as naive lacked CD45RO, were positively chosen for CCR7, and omitted terminally differentiated effector memory CD45RA+ cells. The assay was immunoSEQ multiplex PCR, and TCRdb's table has in-frame clones only and misses some. The data show roughly 2,000,000 clones, approximately 95% seen once. Source material: naive CD8+ T cells sorted from blood. Receptor source: a man between 18 and 29 years old in good health.

This chain links TRBV27 with TRBJ2-7; 11 bases agree with TRBD1. Trimming at V came to 2 bases and at J to 2 bases, leaving 5 bases not matched to a gene. The CDR3 runs to 16 residues. Germline V gives CDR1 MNHEY, CDR2 SMNVEV (reference sequence). The CDR3 sequence: CASSLTPGQGAYEQYF. CDR3 DNA: TGTGCCAGCAGTTTAACGCCGGGACAGGGGGCCTACGAGCAGTACTTC.

The V and J genes are TRBV25-1 and TRBJ2-1, with D tentatively TRBD1 (6 bases). The V and J ends lost 1 base and 9 bases respectively, with 16 bases between them. This CDR3 is 15 amino acids long. Germline V gene lookup returns CDR1 MGHDK and CDR2 SYGVNS. The DNA of the CDR3 is TGTGCCAGCAGTGAATTGCCGGGGAAAGGGGGTGAGCAGTTCTTC. Residues: CASSELPGKGGEQFF.

The V gene is TRBV6-1, the J gene TRBJ2-7, with D perhaps matching TRBD1 (6 bases). CDR3 length: 12 amino acids. The V gene's germline CDR1 is MNHNS and CDR2 SASEGT. Trimming shortened V by 6 bases and J by 3 bases, and 9 bases separated the two germline ends. Here the CDR3 reads CASRIQGYEQYF. In nucleotides, the CDR3 is TGTGCCAGCAGGATACAGGGCTACGAGCAGTACTTC.

This clone has only one observation. This chain joins TRBV27 and TRBJ2-7, with 10 bases aligning to TRBD2. Germline V CDR1 and CDR2: MNHEY, SMNVEV (reference sequence). The CDR3 runs to 16 residues. Trimming removed 5 bases from V and 3 bases from J; junction bases left unmatched: 10. CDR3 sequence (DNA): TGTGCCAGCAGTCCCTATAGCGGGGGGTCCGACTACGAGCAGTACTTC. Translation: CASSPYSGGSDYEQYF.

V and J are TRBV5-6 and TRBJ2-3; possibly TRBD1 for D (5 bases). V was trimmed by 0 bases and J by 3 bases, leaving 11 bases between them. The CDR3 is 15 amino acids. CDR1 is SGHDT and CDR2 is YYEEEE in the germline V gene. CDR3: CASSLAVRQTDTQYF. Here the CDR3 DNA reads TGTGCCAGCAGCTTGGCTGTGAGACAGACAGATACGCAGTATTTT.

The V and J genes are TRBV6-5 and TRBJ1-1, with D possibly matching TRBD1 (5 bases). CDR1 and CDR2 (germline): MNHEY, SVGAGI. Trimming left V 2 bases short and J 1 base short, with 8 bases between. The CDR3 extends over 14 amino acids. The CDR3 is CASSYGAENTEAFF. CDR3 bases: TGTGCCAGCAGTTACGGGGCAGAGAACACTGAAGCTTTCTTT.

The CDR3 DNA sequence: TGTGCCAGCAGCCCAAGCGGGGTAGCCTACAATGAGCAGTTCTTC. It encodes CASSPSGVAYNEQFF. This rearrangement joins TRBV27 to TRBJ2-1, with TRBD2 matching over 7 bases. CDR1 MNHEY and CDR2 SMNVEV come from the germline V gene (reference sequence). V shed 6 bases, J shed 2 bases, and the junction held 7 bases outside the gene matches. This CDR3 comprises 15 residues.

CDR3 nucleotide sequence: TGTGCCAGTCGTACTGGGACAGGAGGATACAATGAGCAGTTCTTC. Residues: CASRTGTGGYNEQFF. V and J are TRBV19 and TRBJ2-1; TRBD1 agrees at 8 bases. The CDR3 totals 15 residues. The junction had 10 bases not matched to a gene; V was cut back by 8 bases and J by 4 bases. Germline values: CDR1 LNHDA, CDR2 SQIVND (reference sequence).

J is TRBJ1-6 and V is TRBV4-1; D remains ambiguous. V was pared by 4 bases and J by 8 bases, with 15 bases between. The CDR3 extends over 15 amino acids. The germline V gene has CDR1 MGHRA and CDR2 YSYEKL. CDR3: CASSPLYNRDSPLHF. CDR3 DNA sequence: TGCGCCAGCAGCCCCCTTTATAATAGAGATTCACCCCTCCACTTT.

The V gene is TRBV5-4, the J gene TRBJ2-7; TRBD1 aligns across 8 bases. V gave up 0 bases and J gave up 2 bases; unmatched junction bases: 4. The CDR3 covers 15 residues. Germline CDR1 and CDR2: SGHNT and YYREEE (reference sequence). CDR3 residues: CASSLVETGAYEQYF. The CDR3 region has the DNA TGTGCCAGCAGCTTGGTGGAGACAGGGGCCTACGAGCAGTACTTC.

V gene TRBV6-5 combines with J gene TRBJ1-1, with TRBD1 as a possible D gene (6 bases). Germline loops: CDR1 MNHEY, CDR2 SVGAGI. The CDR3 has 13 amino acids. V was shortened by 4 bases and J by 6 bases, with 12 bases between the two germline ends. CDR3 loop: CASSFYRDAEAFF. The CDR3 bases are TGTGCCAGCAGTTTCTACAGGGATGCTGAAGCTTTCTTT.

The genes are TRBV28 and TRBJ1-5; D is possibly TRBD1 (6 bases). From germline, CDR1 is MDHEN and CDR2 SYDVKM. The CDR3 spans 18 residues. V lost 6 bases to trimming and J lost 4 bases, with 25 bases between them. The CDR3 bases are TGTGCCAGCAGCTCATCTTGGGGGCAGGCTATGGGTAATCAGCCCCAGCATTTT. As protein: CASSSSWGQAMGNQPQHF. Full variable domain (outside the CDR3, taken from reference TRBV28 and TRBJ1-5): DVKVTQSSRYLVKRTGEKVFLECVQDMDHENMFWYRQDPGLGLRLIYFSYDVKMKEKGDIPEGYSVSREKKERFSLILESASTNQTSMYLCASSSSWGQAMGNQPQHFGDGTRLSIL.

Here the CDR3 reads CASSEYRDTDTQYF. The CDR3, as DNA: TGTGCCAGCAGTGAATACAGGGACACAGATACGCAGTATTTT. The chain couples TRBV2 to TRBJ2-3; D perhaps matches TRBD1 (6 bases). The V end was cut by 2 bases, the J end by 2 bases, with 8 bases between. Germline assignment: CDR1 SNHLY and CDR2 FYNNEI. This CDR3 is built from 14 residues.

J is TRBJ2-7 and V is TRBV7-9; D not resolved. V dropped 4 bases and J dropped 5 bases, with 30 bases sitting between them. The CDR3 has 19 amino acids. From germline, CDR1 is SEHNR and CDR2 FQNEAQ (reference sequence). In DNA form, the CDR3 reads TGTGCCAGCAGCTCAGACTCGGGCGGCCCGCTCATAGGTTCCCACGAGCAGTACTTC. It yields the protein CASSSDSGGPLIGSHEQYF.

V and J are TRBV9 and TRBJ2-1; the match to TRBD2 covers 11 bases. This CDR3 contains 16 residues. The trim removed 3 bases at V and 8 bases at J, leaving 10 bases unmatched. Germline CDR1 reads SGDLS; CDR2 reads YYNGEE. In nucleotides, the CDR3 is TGTGCCAGCAGCGCCGGGACTAGCGGACCAAAGGATGAGCAGTTCTTC. Encoded protein: CASSAGTSGPKDEQFF. The full variable domain, rest sourced from reference TRBV9 and TRBJ2-1, is DSGVTQTPKHLITATGQRVTLRCSPRSGDLSVYWYQQSLDQGLQFLIQYYNGEERAKGNILERFSAQQFPDLHSELNLSSLELGDSALYFCASSAGTSGPKDEQFFGPGTRLTVL.

This chain connects TRBV4-1 to TRBJ1-6; D is unresolved. This CDR3 spans 18 amino acids. Trimming took 0 bases from V and 3 from J, leaving 15 bases between them. Germline CDR1 is MGHRA and CDR2 is YSYEKL. The CDR3 spells CASSQEVTGTIYNSPLHF. The DNA of the CDR3 is TGCGCCAGCAGCCAAGAGGTGACGGGAACTATCTATAATTCACCCCTCCACTTT.

The chain carries TRBV7-2 and TRBJ1-5; 7 nucleotides line up with TRBD1. Germline V lookup: CDR1 SGHTA, CDR2 FQGNSA. CDR3 length: 19 amino acids. V shed 3 bases and J 4 bases; nucleotides not matched to a gene: 18. The CDR3 is CASSLPPWEQGLENQPQHF. CDR3 bases: TGTGCCAGCAGCTTGCCCCCTTGGGAACAGGGGTTAGAAAATCAGCCCCAGCATTTT.

The J gene is TRBJ2-1, the V gene TRBV7-9; D unresolved. Trimming took 5 bases from V and 2 from J, leaving 19 bases between them. This CDR3 is 17 amino acids long. Germline-derived CDR1 and CDR2 are SEHNR and FQNEAQ (reference sequence). This CDR3 is CASSPPNLVETYNEQFF. The CDR3 nucleotides read TGTGCCAGCAGCCCGCCTAACTTGGTCGAGACCTACAATGAGCAGTTCTTC.

The rearrangement links TRBV27 to TRBJ2-7, with 7 bases fitting TRBD2. V shed 5 bases, J shed 3 bases, and the junction held 7 bases outside the gene matches. The CDR3 has 14 amino acids. Germline V CDR1 and CDR2: MNHEY, SMNVEV (reference sequence). CDR3 residues: CASSPRLALYEQYF. DNA for the CDR3: TGTGCCAGCAGTCCCCGACTAGCCCTCTACGAGCAGTACTTC.

The rearrangement joins TRBV19 to TRBJ2-2; D unclear. The CDR3 has 14 residues. With 3 bases removed from V and 7 bases from J, the gap between germline ends came to 12 bases. Germline CDR1 LNHDA, CDR2 SQIVND (reference sequence). The CDR3 DNA reads as TGTGCCAGTAGTATTATGGGATTGGACGGGGAGCTGTTTTTT. Amino acids: CASSIMGLDGELFF.